This passage covers 4 T cell receptor beta chains from one sample sequenced in a study of PD-L1 blockade in urothelial cancer. Repertoires were generated with immunoSEQ multiplex PCR, while TCRdb's copy carries only in-frame clones and drops some. The profile shows 85,000 to 100,000 clones, 90% to 95% of them singletons. This material consisted of PBMCs, taken around atezolizumab (anti-PD-L1) treatment. The receptors derive from a man between 60 and 70 years old with urothelial cancer.

This chain links TRBV19 with TRBJ1-2, with TRBD1 as a possible D gene (6 bases). Germline CDR1 reads LNHDA; CDR2 reads SQIVND (reference sequence). This CDR3 contains 14 residues. V dropped 6 bases and J dropped 0 bases, with 11 bases sitting between them. The DNA of the CDR3 is TGTGCCAGTAGCCGGGGGGCCTCTAACTATGGCTACACCTTC. It encodes CASSRGASNYGYTF.

The rearrangement joins TRBV23-1 to TRBJ2-7; no clear D gene. TRBV23-1 counts as an open reading frame of uncertain function. The CDR3 is made up of 15 amino acids. V lost 2 bases to trimming and J lost 3 bases, with 14 bases between them. The CDR3 here is CASSQITELIYEQYF. The CDR3 coding sequence is TGCGCCAGCAGTCAAATTACAGAATTGATCTACGAGCAGTACTTC.

The chain has TRBV2 and TRBJ2-7; 9 bases align to TRBD1. The germline CDR1 and CDR2 sequences are SNHLY and FYNNEI. J gave up 6 bases and V 6 bases, and 12 bases lay outside the gene matches. The CDR3 extends over 15 amino acids. The CDR3 protein is CASSPWGQGLSEQYF. The DNA of the CDR3 is TGTGCCAGCAGCCCCTGGGGACAGGGCCTCTCCGAGCAGTACTTC.

The chain joins TRBV30 to TRBJ2-5; weak D call: TRBD1 (5 bases). Trimming took 3 bases from V and 4 from J, leaving 15 bases between them. The length of the CDR3 is 14 residues. Germline V gene data show CDR1 as GTSNPN and CDR2 as SVGIG (reference sequence). CDR3 sequence (DNA): TGTGCCTGGAGGAAAACGACAGCGCGAGAGACCCAGTACTTC. Translating it yields CAWRKTTARETQYF.